Given below is one T cell receptor (beta chain) in context. The entry originates in a study of blood T cell repertoires in COVID-19. Some clones are missing from TCRdb's copy, which holds only in-frame ones; the method was immunoSEQ multiplex PCR. The table has more than 250,000 clones, 70% to 90% seen once. Per the germline V gene, CDR1 is LGHNA and CDR2 is YSLEER. The CDR3 runs 16 residues. V gave up 1 base and J gave up 5 bases; unmatched junction bases: 6. Sequencing used peripheral blood. J is TRBJ2-2 and V is TRBV4-3; 8 positions agree with TRBD1. The TCR comes from a man aged 50-59 years with active or convalescent COVID-19. The chain's CDR3 is CASSQGVQGGTGELFF. As DNA, the CDR3 is TGCGCCAGCAGCCAAGGGGTACAGGGGGGAACCGGGGAGCTGTTTTTT.